This paragraph reports one T cell receptor beta chain. Its target is not known. This sample is part of a study of lymphopenia after photon versus proton radiotherapy. CDR1 and CDR2 from the germline V gene are SGHVS and FNYEAQ. The CDR3 has 15 amino acids. The J segment lost 3 bases and the V segment lost 0 bases, leaving 3 bases of the junction unmatched. Assay: immunoSEQ multiplex PCR; the TCRdb copy retains only in-frame clones and omits some. The repertoire holds 55,000 to 70,000 clones, with over 80% as singletons. Study findings and constraints: After lymphocyte nadir, photon-treated repertoires showed oligoclonal expansion, especially CD8+ Temra. Only patients who died were analyzed for survival; proton advantage is unproven.

This rearrangement joins TRBV7-6 to TRBJ2-5, with TRBD1 matching over 8 bases. Sequencing was performed on peripheral blood, taken from a patient treated with proton-based radiotherapy. The receptor comes from a man older than 75 with esophageal cancer. CDR3 DNA: TGTGCCAGCAGCTTAGCGCCGACAGGGGAAGAGACCCAGTACTTC. This encodes CASSLAPTGEETQYF.